The clone carrying this T cell receptor beta chain was observed a handful of times. The antigen is unknown. Researchers ran the PCR with 60 Vbeta and 13 Jbeta primers. Profiling relied on immunoSEQ multiplex PCR, and the TCRdb table lists in-frame clones only, not all of them. Here the sample spans about 200,000 clones, approximately 80% being singletons. This record belongs to a study of cytomegalovirus exposure and HLA in healthy donors. Broader study findings: 164 TCR beta chains were listed as cytomegalovirus-associated. TCR beta sequences reportedly predicted the HLA-A and HLA-B alleles of most subjects accurately.

Germline assignment: CDR1 MNHNS and CDR2 SASEGT. Between the trimmed V and J ends, which lost 4 bases and 1 base, there was a span of 11 bases. This CDR3 is 16 amino acids long. This chain links TRBV6-1 with TRBJ2-6; D possibly corresponds to TRBD1 (6 bases). This sequence originates from a young man in good health and CMV-seronegative. Sequencing was performed on PBMCs. CDR3 sequence reads: CASSGAGVSGANVLTF. CDR3 nucleotide sequence: TGTGCCAGCAGTGGAGCAGGGGTTTCTGGGGCCAACGTCCTGACTTTC.